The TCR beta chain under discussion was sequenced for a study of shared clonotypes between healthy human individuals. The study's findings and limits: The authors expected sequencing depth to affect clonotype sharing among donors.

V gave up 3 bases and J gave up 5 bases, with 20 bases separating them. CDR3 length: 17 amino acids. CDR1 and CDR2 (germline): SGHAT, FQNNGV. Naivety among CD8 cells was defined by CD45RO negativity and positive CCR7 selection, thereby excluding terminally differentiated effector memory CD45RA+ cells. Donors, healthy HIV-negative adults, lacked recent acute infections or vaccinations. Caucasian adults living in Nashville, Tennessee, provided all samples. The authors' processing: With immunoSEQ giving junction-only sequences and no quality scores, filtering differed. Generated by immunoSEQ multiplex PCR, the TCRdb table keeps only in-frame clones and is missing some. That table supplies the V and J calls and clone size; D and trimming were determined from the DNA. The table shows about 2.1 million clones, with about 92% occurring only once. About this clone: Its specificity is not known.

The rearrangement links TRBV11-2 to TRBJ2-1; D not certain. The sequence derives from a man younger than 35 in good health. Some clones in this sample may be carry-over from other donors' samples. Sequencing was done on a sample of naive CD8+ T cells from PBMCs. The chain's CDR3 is CASSFPPDNERNNEQFF. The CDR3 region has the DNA TGTGCCAGCAGCTTCCCCCCTGACAATGAGAGAAACAATGAGCAGTTCTTC.